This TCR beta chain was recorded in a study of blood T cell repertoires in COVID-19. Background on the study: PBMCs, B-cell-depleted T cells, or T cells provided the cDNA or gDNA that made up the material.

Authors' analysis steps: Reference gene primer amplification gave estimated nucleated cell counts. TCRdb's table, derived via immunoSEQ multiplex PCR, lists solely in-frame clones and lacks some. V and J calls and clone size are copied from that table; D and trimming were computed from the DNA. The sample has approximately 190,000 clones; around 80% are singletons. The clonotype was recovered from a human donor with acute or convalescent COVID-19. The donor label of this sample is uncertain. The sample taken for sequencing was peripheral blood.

This CDR3 is CASSGEPYEQYF. For the CDR3, the DNA is TGCGCCAGCTCCGGGGAACCCTACGAGCAGTACTTC. The V gene is TRBV5-1, the J gene TRBJ2-7, with D possibly being TRBD2 (5 bases). CDR3 length: 12 amino acids. CDR1 and CDR2 from the germline V gene are SGHRS and YFSETQ. Trimming cost V 7 bases and J 2 bases, with 10 bases left between them.